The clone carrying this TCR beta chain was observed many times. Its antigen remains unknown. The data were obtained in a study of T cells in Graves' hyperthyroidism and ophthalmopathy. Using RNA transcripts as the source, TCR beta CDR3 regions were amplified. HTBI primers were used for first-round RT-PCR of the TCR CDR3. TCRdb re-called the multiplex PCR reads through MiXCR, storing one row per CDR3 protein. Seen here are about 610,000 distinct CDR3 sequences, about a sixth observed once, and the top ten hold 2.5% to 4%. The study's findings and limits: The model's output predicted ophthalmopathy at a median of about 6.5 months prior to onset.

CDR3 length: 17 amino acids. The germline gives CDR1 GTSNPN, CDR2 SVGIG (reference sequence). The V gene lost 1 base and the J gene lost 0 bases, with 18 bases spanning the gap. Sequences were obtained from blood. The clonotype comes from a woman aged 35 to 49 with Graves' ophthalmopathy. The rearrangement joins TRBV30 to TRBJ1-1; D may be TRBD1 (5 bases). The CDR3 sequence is CAWSGSVLGHMNTEAFF. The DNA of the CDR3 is TGTGCCTGGAGTGGGTCAGTTTTAGGACATATGAACACTGAAGCTTTCTTT.